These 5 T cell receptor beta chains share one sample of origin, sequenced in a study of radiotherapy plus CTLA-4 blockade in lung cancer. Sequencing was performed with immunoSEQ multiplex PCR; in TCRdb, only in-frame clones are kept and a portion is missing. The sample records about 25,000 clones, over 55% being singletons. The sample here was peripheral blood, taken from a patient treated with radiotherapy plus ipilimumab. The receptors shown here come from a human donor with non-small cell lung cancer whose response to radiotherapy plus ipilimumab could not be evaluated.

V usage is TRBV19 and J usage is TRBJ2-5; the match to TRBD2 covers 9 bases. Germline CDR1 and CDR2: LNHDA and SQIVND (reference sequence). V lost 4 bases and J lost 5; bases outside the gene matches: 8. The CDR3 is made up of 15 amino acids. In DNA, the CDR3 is TGTGCCAGTAGTAGCGGGAGGGCCGGTTTGGAGACCCAGTACTTC. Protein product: CASSSGRAGLETQYF. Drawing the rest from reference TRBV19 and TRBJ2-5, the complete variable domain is DGGITQSPKYLFRKEGQNVTLSCEQNLNHDAMYWYRQDPGQGLRLIYYSQIVNDFQKGDIAEGYSVSREKKESFPLTVTSAQKNPTAFYLCASSSGRAGLETQYFGPGTRLLVL.

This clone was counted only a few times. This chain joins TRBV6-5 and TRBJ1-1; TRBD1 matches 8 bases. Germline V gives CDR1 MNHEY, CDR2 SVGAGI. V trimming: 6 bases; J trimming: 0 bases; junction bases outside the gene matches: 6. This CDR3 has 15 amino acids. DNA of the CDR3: TGTGCCAGCAGCCGCGGACAGGGAATGAACACTGAAGCTTTCTTT. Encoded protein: CASSRGQGMNTEAFF.

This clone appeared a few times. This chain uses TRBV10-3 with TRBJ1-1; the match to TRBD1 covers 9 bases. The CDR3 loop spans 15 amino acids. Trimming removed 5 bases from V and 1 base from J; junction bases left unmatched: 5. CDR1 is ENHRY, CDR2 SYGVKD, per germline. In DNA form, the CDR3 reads TGTGCCATCAGTCCGGGACAGGGTCAGAACACTGAAGCTTTCTTT. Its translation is CAISPGQGQNTEAFF.

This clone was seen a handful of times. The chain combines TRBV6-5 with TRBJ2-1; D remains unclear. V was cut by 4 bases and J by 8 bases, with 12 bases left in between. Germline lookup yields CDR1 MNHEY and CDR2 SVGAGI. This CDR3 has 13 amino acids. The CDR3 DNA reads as TGTGCCAGCAGTTGGTTTTCCAGTGATGAGCAGTTCTTC. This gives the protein CASSWFSSDEQFF.

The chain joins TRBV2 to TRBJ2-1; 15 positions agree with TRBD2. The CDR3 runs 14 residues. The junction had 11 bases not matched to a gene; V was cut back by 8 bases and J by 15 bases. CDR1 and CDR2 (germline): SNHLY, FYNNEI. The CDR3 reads CASGLAGGVAVPFF. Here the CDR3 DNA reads TGTGCCAGCGGACTAGCGGGAGGGGTCGCTGTGCCGTTCTTC.